Included here is one TCR beta chain sequence, with context. The antigen it recognizes is unknown. The input lacks base qualities; no much larger clone sits a single base away. This specimen belongs to a study of OX40 agonist ivuxolimab in advanced cancers. Looking at the study overall: The costimulatory receptor OX40 (CD134) was targeted by ivuxolimab, a fully human IgG2 agonistic monoclonal antibody. The dose-escalation cohort was 82.7% male with a mean age of 60 years, ranging from 23 to 79. The point of sequencing TCRbeta in the periphery was to test whether ivuxolimab changed TCR sequence diversity and drove clonal T-cell expansion. The paper describes the monotherapy dose-escalation part (N of about 47 patients) of the phase I trial of ivuxolimab. Intravenous ivuxolimab was administered to patients every 2 weeks at six dose levels: 0.01, 0.1, 0.3, 1.5, 3 and 10 mg/kg. Partial responses were achieved by three dose-escalation patients, of whom one had hepatocellular carcinoma and two had cutaneous melanoma. Prior anti-PD-1, anti-PD-L1 or anti-CTLA-4 therapy was permitted, and approximately 39% of dose-escalation patients had received checkpoint inhibitors. Among the approximately 50 dose-escalation patients, around 19 had hepatocellular carcinoma, around 15 melanoma, 9 renal cell carcinoma and 9 head and neck cancer.

The trial excluded patients who had a history of autoimmune disease or who were on systemic immunosuppression. Peripheral blood for TCR sequencing was collected from all dose cohorts at baseline, on cycle 4 day 1, and on cycle 7 day 1. The samples were taken from a phase I, first-in-human, multicenter, open-label dose-escalation trial of ivuxolimab. Adults with locally advanced or metastatic head and neck squamous cell, hepatocellular, melanoma or renal cell carcinoma were enrolled in the trial. Before TCR sequencing, CD4+ T cells and CD8+ T cells from peripheral blood were sorted into separate populations. Paper-wide results and their limitations: Partial responders in the 0.1-3.0 mg/kg groups had among the lowest normalized peripheral clonal expansion, especially among CD8+ T cells. At doses of 0.1 to 3.0 mg/kg, clonal expansion of both CD4+ and CD8+ T cells in blood was seen between baseline and week 6. Low levels of normalized T-cell clonal expansion were also seen in some patients who did not respond. Which antigens the clonally expanded peripheral T cells were specific for was not determined. After ivuxolimab, more expanded clones were found on average in CD8+ T cells than in CD4+ T cells.

V and J are truncated by 2 bases and 4 bases respectively, leaving an intervening sequence of 14 bases. The CDR3 holds 15 amino acids from the cysteine to the phenylalanine. Of all the DNA, just the CDR3 is kept, 45 bases in frame from base 1. The germline V gene (reference sequence) gives CDR1 as MNHEY and CDR2 as SMNVEV. To sequence the TCRbeta CDR3 region, genomic DNA was isolated from the sorted cells. The immunoSEQ Assay was used to sequence the TCRbeta CDR3 regions. TCRdb holds this immuneACCESS table with in-frame rearrangements only. Some clones are missing; in checked studies, unresolved V genes explain under half, and the rest has no known cause. This sample is represented by 60,000 to 100,000 clones; about 87% of them were singletons. Of the sample, around 0.56% falls within the top ten clones.

This TCR came from an adult with an advanced solid tumor such as melanoma, head and neck, liver or kidney cancer. This specimen consisted of CD4+ or CD8+ T cells sorted from blood, obtained in a trial of the OX40 agonist ivuxolimab. The rearrangement combines TRBV27 with TRBJ1-2; a weak D assignment points to TRBD1 (6 bases agree). In nucleotide form, the sequence is TGTGCCAGCAGTTTAAGCGGGGGGCGGGTCTATGGCTACACCTTC. This is translated as CASSLSGGRVYGYTF.